The source of this TCR beta chain is a study of PD-L1 blockade in urothelial cancer. For the study at large: Anywhere from 0 to 3 prior chemotherapy regimens had been received by patients.

Disease in patients was locally advanced or metastatic urothelial carcinoma. CDR1 and CDR2 (germline): LNHDA, SQIVND (reference sequence). The CDR3 is made up of 16 amino acids. After removal of 6 bases from V and 1 base from J, the junction contained 8 bases not matched to a gene. Only in-frame clones appear in the TCRdb table, and some are missing; sequencing was by immunoSEQ multiplex PCR. The repertoire consists of approximately 100,000 clones, with about 91% occurring once and the leading ten covering almost 0.95%. Material: PBMCs, obtained around atezolizumab (anti-PD-L1) treatment. This receptor was taken from a woman of 80 years or more with urothelial cancer. The V gene is TRBV19, the J gene TRBJ2-7; 11 bases agree with TRBD2. The CDR3 loop is CASRASGRSLSYEQYF. The CDR3 coding sequence is TGTGCCAGTAGGGCTAGCGGGAGGTCTCTTTCCTACGAGCAGTACTTC.